Presented here are 8 T cell receptor beta chains from one specimen sequenced in a study of T cell changes during pregnancy in multiple sclerosis. Clones were read by immunoSEQ multiplex PCR, and TCRdb kept only the in-frame ones, dropping some. The sample carries around 37,000 clones, approximately 92% recorded once. This material consisted of CD8+ T cells from peripheral blood mononuclear cells, taken before pregnancy. These receptors all stem from a female donor with multiple sclerosis, enrolled in a pregnancy study.

The rearrangement uses TRBV5-4 and TRBJ1-2, with a possible D match to TRBD1 (6 bases). The CDR3 contains 18 residues. Germline-derived CDR1 and CDR2 are SGHNT and YYREEE (reference sequence). Trimming left V 4 bases short and J 7 bases short, with 29 bases between. The CDR3 is CASSLFGGARARMGGYTF. CDR3 DNA sequence: TGTGCCAGCAGCCTGTTTGGGGGGGCCCGGGCCCGTATGGGTGGCTACACCTTC.

This chain links TRBV6-5 with TRBJ1-2; D is unclear. CDR3 length equals 13 residues. Germline CDR1 and CDR2: MNHEY and SVGAGI. V was trimmed by 0 bases and J by 5 bases, leaving 7 bases between them. As DNA, the CDR3 is TGTGCCAGCAGTTACTCTCGGGTGTATGGCTACACCTTC. Encoded protein: CASSYSRVYGYTF.

This chain joins TRBV2 and TRBJ1-5, with 10 positions matching TRBD1. The CDR3 extends over 15 amino acids. From germline, CDR1 is SNHLY and CDR2 FYNNEI. The ends lost 5 bases at V and 2 bases at J; junction bases unmatched: 3. Here the CDR3 reads CASSPTGGGNQPQHF. CDR3 nucleotides: TGTGCCAGCAGTCCGACAGGGGGCGGCAATCAGCCCCAGCATTTT.

The chain uses TRBV6-5 and TRBJ2-5; 11 bases fit TRBD1. This CDR3 contains 14 residues. V was clipped by 4 bases and J by 6 bases; unmatched bases: 4. Germline loops: CDR1 MNHEY, CDR2 SVGAGI. DNA of the CDR3: TGTGCCAGCAGTTCCCGGACAGGGGGCAAGACCCAGTACTTC. Translation gives CASSSRTGGKTQYF.

The gene calls are TRBV10-3 and TRBJ1-1; 10 bases line up with TRBD1. From germline, CDR1 is ENHRY and CDR2 SYGVKD. The CDR3 runs to 17 residues. The trim removed 6 bases at V and 0 bases at J, leaving 10 bases unmatched. CDR3 amino acids: CAISVSGQGIMNTEAFF. The CDR3 DNA reads as TGTGCCATCAGCGTTTCGGGACAGGGGATCATGAACACTGAAGCTTTCTTT.

DNA of the CDR3: TGTGCCAGCAGCTCGCGGACAGAGTTTTATGGCTACACCTTC. This sequence encodes CASSSRTEFYGYTF. J is TRBJ1-2 and V is TRBV27, with a tentative D call TRBD1 (6 bases). Trimming took off 6 bases at V and 5 bases at J, with 16 bases between the two ends. Germline V CDR1 and CDR2: MNHEY, SMNVEV (reference sequence). The CDR3 is made up of 14 amino acids.

The chain is built from TRBV7-9 and TRBJ2-3, with 15 bases identical to TRBD2. The CDR3 length is 18 residues. Germline V gene data show CDR1 as SEHNR and CDR2 as FQNEAQ (reference sequence). V lost 8 bases and J lost 4; bases outside the gene matches: 13. The CDR3 protein is CASHPGLAGGRGSDTQYF. DNA for the CDR3: TGTGCCAGCCACCCGGGACTAGCGGGGGGCAGAGGATCAGATACGCAGTATTTT. The full variable domain, in which reference TRBV7-9 and TRBJ2-3 provide the parts outside the CDR3, is DTGVSQNPRHKITKRGQNVTFRCDPISEHNRLYWYRQTLGQGPEFLTYFQNEAQLEKSRLLSDRFSAERPKGSFSTLEIQRTEQGDSAMYLCASHPGLAGGRGSDTQYFGPGTRLTVL.

With regard to this clone: Germline and junction disagree at one end, which may indicate a read error. This chain joins TRBV11-2 and TRBJ1-5, with 8 bases matching TRBD1. CDR3 length equals 18 residues. CDR1 is SGHAT, CDR2 FQNNGV, per germline. CDR3 sequence (DNA): TGTGCCAGCAACTTAGGTCCAGGGGGCGAACCTTGCAATCAGCCCCAGCATTTT. It yields the protein CASNLGPGGEPCNQPQHF.